This is a list of T cell receptor beta chains from one sample in a study of cytomegalovirus exposure and HLA in healthy donors. The table came from immunoSEQ multiplex PCR; TCRdb's copy has only in-frame clones and leaves some out. The sample carries about 170,000 clones, 60% to 85% recorded once. Source material: PBMCs. The receptors shown here come from a female donor in good health and CMV-seronegative. Both conserved end residues are part of each CDR3. D genes are given only for firm matches. The size entry is marked missing in some rows and otherwise reads once, few, many or a size class.

len	j_gene	d_gene	v_gene	abundance	CDR3nt	CDR3aa
12	TRBJ1-2	.	TRBV5-4	.	TGTGCCAGCAGCTCAGGCGTTTGGGGCTACACCTTC	CASSSGVWGYTF
11	TRBJ2-7	.	TRBV2	.	TGTGCCAGCACTTTCGACTACGAGCAGTACTTC	CASTFDYEQYF
13	TRBJ1-1	.	TRBV18	few	TGTGCCAGCTCACCCGACAGGTCCACTGAAGCTTTCTTT	CASSPDRSTEAFF
16	TRBJ1-2	.	TRBV6-6	.	TGTGCCAGCAGTTACCGTTCAGGTCTCCAAGACTATGGCTACACCTTC	CASSYRSGLQDYGYTF
15	TRBJ2-3	TRBD1	TRBV18	.	TGTGCCAGCTCACGTCCAGGGGGCGGCACAGATACGCAGTATTTT	CASSRPGGGTDTQYF
12	TRBJ1-1	.	TRBV28	few	TGTGCCAGCAGAGTGGGCGCCACTGAAGCTTTCTTT	CASRVGATEAFF
14	TRBJ1-2	.	TRBV5-1	few	TGCGCCAGCAGCCCCCCCCTTAGGGGGTATGGCTACACCTTC	CASSPPLRGYGYTF
14	TRBJ2-5	TRBD1	TRBV7-6	few	TGTGCCAGCAGCGCCAATACAGGGGGCGAGACCCAGTACTTC	CASSANTGGETQYF
14	TRBJ1-2	.	TRBV4-1	.	TGCGCCAGCAGCCAAACCGACAGCTTCTATGGCTACACCTTC	CASSQTDSFYGYTF
16	TRBJ2-5	TRBD1	TRBV30	.	TGTGCCTGGAGGTCGAACAGGGGGCGTCTAGGAGAGACCCAGTACTTC	CAWRSNRGRLGETQYF
16	TRBJ2-3	TRBD1	TRBV7-7	.	TGTGCTAGCAGCCCTGTTACAGGGGACGGATTGGATACGCAGTATTTT	CASSPVTGDGLDTQYF
13	TRBJ1-2	.	TRBV14	.	TGTGCCAGCAGCCCCAAGGTGGGGGCGGGCTACACCTTC	CASSPKVGAGYTF
11	TRBJ2-3	.	TRBV19	.	TGTGCCAGTAGGTCGGGAGATACGCAGTATTTT	CASRSGDTQYF
16	TRBJ1-3	TRBD1	TRBV9	.	TGTGCCAGCAGCGTAGGGGGGACAGAATTTGGAAACACCATATATTTT	CASSVGGTEFGNTIYF
14	TRBJ2-3	.	TRBV5-4	.	TGTGCCAGCAGCTTGTTCGACTTTACAGATACGCAGTATTTT	CASSLFDFTDTQYF
14	TRBJ2-7	TRBD1	TRBV11-2	.	TGTGCCAGCAGCCTTTACAGGGGAAGGAACGAGCAGTACTTC	CASSLYRGRNEQYF
16	TRBJ2-4	TRBD1	TRBV12-5	.	TGTGCTAGTGGGCCCGGGACAGGCGTAGCCAAAAACATTCAGTACTTC	CASGPGTGVAKNIQYF
14	TRBJ2-7	TRBD2	TRBV7-2	.	TGTGCCAGCAGCCCTTCTAGCGGGGGGGCTGGGCAGTACTTC	CASSPSSGGAGQYF
15	TRBJ2-2	.	TRBV18	.	TGTGCCAGCTCACCACCGTCAGGCTCCACCGGGGAGCTGTTTTTT	CASSPPSGSTGELFF
15	TRBJ2-2	TRBD2	TRBV7-2	few	TGTGCCAGCAGCCCGACTAGCGGGAGATCCGGGGAGCTGTTTTTT	CASSPTSGRSGELFF
18	TRBJ2-2	TRBD1	TRBV11-2	few	TGTGCCAGCAGCTTAGACCCGACCGGAGGGACAGGCACCGGGGAGCTGTTTTTT	CASSLDPTGGTGTGELFF
14	TRBJ1-1	TRBD1	TRBV19	.	TGTGCCAGTAACCAGGGGGGCATGAACACTGAAGCTTTCTTT	CASNQGGMNTEAFF
14	TRBJ1-5	.	TRBV15	.	TGTGCCACCAGCCCTGACAGACGCAATCAGCCCCAGCATTTT	CATSPDRRNQPQHF
14	TRBJ2-7	.	TRBV4-2	.	TGTGCCAGCAGCCCAGAGACACGAACCTACGAGCAGTACTTC	CASSPETRTYEQYF
13	TRBJ1-2	TRBD1	TRBV6-1	.	TGTGCCAGCGTCTTACAGGGGAACTATGGCTACACCTTC	CASVLQGNYGYTF
13	TRBJ1-2	TRBD1	TRBV2	few	TGTGCCAGCAGTGAGTCCAGGGGGAAAGGCTACACCTTC	CASSESRGKGYTF
12	TRBJ2-2	.	TRBV6-5	.	TGTGCCAGCAGTCTTCCGGGCGGGGAGCTGTTTTTT	CASSLPGGELFF
16	TRBJ2-2	TRBD2	TRBV5-1	few	TGCGCCAGCAGCTTCCGGACTAGCGGGGGTGCCGGGGAGCTGTTTTTT	CASSFRTSGGAGELFF
14	TRBJ2-1	.	TRBV21-1	once	TGTGCCAGCAAATTAGCGGGAGGGCCCCGTGAGCAGTTCTTC	CASKLAGGPREQFF
15	TRBJ1-2	.	TRBV9	.	TGTGCCAGCAGCGTAGGGCAGGGAACTAACTATGGCTACACCTTC	CASSVGQGTNYGYTF
13	TRBJ1-1	.	TRBV4-3	.	TGCGCCAGCAGCCAAGAAAAGCGGACTGAAGCTTTCTTT	CASSQEKRTEAFF
13	TRBJ2-4	.	TRBV2	.	TGTGCCAGCAGCCTCGAGAGGTGGGACATTCAGTACTTC	CASSLERWDIQYF
12	TRBJ2-1	.	TRBV10-3	.	TGTGCCATCGAGGGGGGGCACAATGAGCAGTTCTTC	CAIEGGHNEQFF
15	TRBJ1-1	TRBD1	TRBV15	.	TGTGCCACCAGCAGGGGGGACAGGATGAACACTGAAGCTTTCTTT	CATSRGDRMNTEAFF
15	TRBJ2-7	.	TRBV28	.	TGTGCCAGCAGTCCTCTGACATTCAGTGGCTCCGAGCAGTACTTC	CASSPLTFSGSEQYF
14	TRBJ2-4	TRBD2	TRBV18	.	TGTGCCAGCTCACCGGGGGGGGCCAAAAACATTCAGTACTTC	CASSPGGAKNIQYF
14	TRBJ2-5	.	TRBV6-5	.	TGTGCCAGCAGTTTCTCCGGGACAACAGAGACCCAGTACTTC	CASSFSGTTETQYF
15	TRBJ2-7	.	TRBV30	.	TGTGCCTGGAGTGTACGCAAGGGACAAGTCTACGAGCAGTACTTC	CAWSVRKGQVYEQYF
14	TRBJ1-5	.	TRBV18	.	TGTGCCAGCGGGGCGCAGGGCCTCAATCAGCCCCAGCATTTT	CASGAQGLNQPQHF
13	TRBJ1-1	.	TRBV5-6	.	TGTGCCAGCAGCTTCCCAGATCGCACTGAAGCTTTCTTT	CASSFPDRTEAFF
12	TRBJ1-1	.	TRBV7-9	.	TGTGCCAGCATCTCCGGACTGTACGAAGCTTTCTTT	CASISGLYEAFF
15	TRBJ2-7	TRBD1	TRBV19	.	TGTGCCAGTAGTAGCCCGGGACAGGGGTTTCTCGAGCAGTACTTC	CASSSPGQGFLEQYF
14	TRBJ1-6	TRBD1	TRBV5-1	.	TGCGCCAGCAGCAAGGACAGGGGGAATTCACCCCTCCACTTT	CASSKDRGNSPLHF
14	TRBJ2-5	.	TRBV4-1	.	TGCGCCAGCCCAACGACAGCCACCCAAGAGACCCAGTACTTC	CASPTTATQETQYF
16	TRBJ2-5	TRBD1	TRBV2	.	TGTGCCAGCACTCCTCAGGGACAGGGGCGGAAAGAGACCCAGTACTTC	CASTPQGQGRKETQYF
16	TRBJ1-1	TRBD1	TRBV18	.	TGTGCCAGCTCTCGGACAGGGGGCGCTGTGAACACTGAAGCTTTCTTT	CASSRTGGAVNTEAFF
12	TRBJ2-5	.	TRBV6-5	few	TGTGCCAGCAGTTACCCCCGGGAGACCCAGTACTTC	CASSYPRETQYF
15	TRBJ2-7	.	TRBV11-2	.	TGTGCCAGCAGCTTAGTGGCGAATGAGGTGGGCGAGCAGTACTTC	CASSLVANEVGEQYF
16	TRBJ2-3	TRBD1	TRBV4-1	.	TGCGCCAGCAGCCCGGGACAGGCAACTCGGACAGATACGCAGTATTTT	CASSPGQATRTDTQYF
14	TRBJ2-7	TRBD2	TRBV10-3	few	TGTGCCATCAGTGAAGAAGCGGGGGGCCGGGGGCAGTACTTC	CAISEEAGGRGQYF
17	TRBJ2-1	TRBD2	TRBV11-2	few	TGTGCCAGCAGCTTCAGACTGGGACTAGCGGGCCAGGGTGAGCAGTTCTTC	CASSFRLGLAGQGEQFF
14	TRBJ2-7	TRBD1	TRBV6-5	.	TGTGCCAGCAAGGGGGCGGTTAGCTCCTACGAGCAGTACTTC	CASKGAVSSYEQYF
15	TRBJ1-5	.	TRBV13	.	TGTGCCAGCAGCTTAGAAGGGGCAGGGCGCCAGCCCCAGCATTTT	CASSLEGAGRQPQHF